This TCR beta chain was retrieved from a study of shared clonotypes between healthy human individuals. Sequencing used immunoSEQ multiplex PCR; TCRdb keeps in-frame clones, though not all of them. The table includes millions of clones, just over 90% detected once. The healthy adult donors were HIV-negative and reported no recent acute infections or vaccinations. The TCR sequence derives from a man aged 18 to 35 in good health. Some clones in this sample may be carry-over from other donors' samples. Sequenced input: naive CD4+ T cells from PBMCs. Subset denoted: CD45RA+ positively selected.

The CDR3 sequence: CAISQERDSNQPQHF. The CDR3 DNA reads TGTGCCATCAGCCAGGAAAGGGATAGCAATCAGCCCCAGCATTTT. This chain uses TRBV10-3 with TRBJ1-5; D not certain. CDR3 length: 15 residues. V was trimmed by 6 bases and J by 0 bases, leaving 12 bases between them. Germline-derived CDR1 and CDR2 are ENHRY and SYGVKD.